Shown below are 25 T cell receptor beta chains from a single sample sequenced in a study of T cell repertoires in cytomegalovirus infection. TCRdb analysed the reads with MiXCR anew, one entry per CDR3 protein. The sample has roughly 730,000 distinct CDR3 sequences; around 31% are singletons. Antigen specificity for these receptors is unknown. The starting material was cultured PBMCs, obtained from culture after CMV antigen stimulation. These receptors were obtained from a human donor in good health (CMV status not recorded). Some clones in this sample may be carry-over from other donors' samples.

The V call is TRBV6-5, the J call TRBJ2-7, with D maybe TRBD1 (5 bases). The CDR3 runs to 13 residues. V was trimmed by 7 bases and J by 3 bases, leaving 13 bases between them. Germline V gene data show CDR1 as MNHEY and CDR2 as SVGAGI. The CDR3: CASTSSGIYEQYF. The CDR3 region has the DNA TGTGCCAGCACTAGTTCAGGGATCTACGAGCAGTACTTC.

V and J are TRBV20-1 and TRBJ2-7; D is unclear. V was shortened by 1 base and J by 1 base, with 8 bases between the two germline ends. Germline assignment: CDR1 DFQATT and CDR2 SNEGSKA (reference sequence). The CDR3 length is 13 residues. The CDR3 coding sequence is TGCAGTGCTAGAGCCGTCGAATCCTACGAGCAGTACTTC. Its translation is CSARAVESYEQYF.

The chain is built from TRBV5-4 and TRBJ2-1; 11 nucleotides agree with TRBD2. The DNA end lines up better with TRBJ2-7; the J call may be wrong. The CDR3 runs to 17 residues. Germline lookup yields CDR1 SGHNT and CDR2 YYREEE (reference sequence). The CDR3 sequence is CASSLRTSGPRDNEQYF. The CDR3 region has the DNA TGTGCCAGCAGCTTGAGGACTAGCGGGCCTAGGGACAATGAGCAGTACTTC.

J is TRBJ2-5 and V is TRBV7-9, with a tentative D call TRBD2 (6 bases). The CDR3 is made up of 15 amino acids. V was shortened by 5 bases and J by 5 bases, with 18 bases between the two germline ends. CDR1 and CDR2 (germline): SEHNR, FQNEAQ (reference sequence). CDR3 amino acids: CASSQGLTRTETQYF. The CDR3 coding sequence is TGTGCCAGCAGCCAGGGACTCACCCGGACGGAGACCCAGTACTTC.

The V and J genes are TRBV4-2 and TRBJ1-2; possibly TRBD1 for D (5 bases). The CDR3 runs 14 residues. V lost 1 base and J 0 bases, leaving 6 bases between the germline ends. Germline CDR1 reads LGHNA; CDR2 reads YNFKEQ. The CDR3 region is CASSQVTANYGYTF. The CDR3 nucleotides are TGTGCCAGCAGCCAAGTGACAGCTAACTATGGCTACACCTTC.

The chain is built from TRBV14 and TRBJ2-3; D ambiguous. Germline CDR1 reads SGHDN; CDR2 reads FVKESK. V was cut by 1 base and J by 10 bases, with 15 bases left in between. The CDR3 covers 14 residues. DNA of the CDR3: TGTGCCAGCAGCCAAGCAGGACCCGGAGTGTCGCAGTATTTT. Translating gives CASSQAGPGVSQYF.

The sample holds a few counts of this clonotype. The V call is TRBV6-1, the J call TRBJ2-5, with 9 nucleotides matching TRBD2. V shed 4 bases and J 2 bases; nucleotides not matched to a gene: 17. Germline assignment: CDR1 MNHNS and CDR2 SASEGT. This CDR3 is built from 19 residues. The CDR3 spells CASSGRGGGAGGAQETQYF. CDR3 coding DNA: TGTGCCAGCAGTGGTCGGGGCGGGGGGGCCGGCGGGGCACAAGAGACCCAGTACTTC.

This clonotype was seen a few times. The CDR3 region is CASSLGEFGYTF. For the CDR3, the DNA is TGTGCCAGCAGCTTAGGTGAATTCGGCTACACCTTC. The chain has TRBV7-9 and TRBJ1-2; no reliable D call. CDR3 length: 12 residues. V lost 1 base and J lost 8, with 8 bases in between. Germline values: CDR1 SEHNR, CDR2 FQNEAQ (reference sequence).

In this sample, this clonotype turned up many times. DNA of the CDR3: TGTGCCAGCAGCCAGGACCGTTACGAGCAGTACTTC. Amino acid sequence: CASSQDRYEQYF. The genes are TRBV7-2 and TRBJ2-7, with D hard to call. Germline CDR1 and CDR2: SGHTA and FQGNSA. V was cut by 5 bases and J by 4 bases, with 9 bases left in between. This CDR3 is built from 12 residues.

The V and J genes are TRBV18 and TRBJ1-1; D is ambiguous. Germline V lookup: CDR1 KGHSH, CDR2 LQKENI. This CDR3 spans 15 amino acids. V was pared by 3 bases and J by 4 bases, with 15 bases between. Here the CDR3 reads CASSPLTVGSTEAFF. For the CDR3, the DNA is TGTGCCAGCTCACCTCTAACAGTTGGTAGCACTGAAGCTTTCTTT.

This clonotype was seen a handful of times. CDR3 residues: CASSIDGTATYEQYF. The CDR3 DNA follows: TGTGCCAGTAGTATAGACGGGACGGCCACCTACGAGCAGTACTTC. The genes are TRBV19 and TRBJ2-7; the D gene could be TRBD1 or TRBD2 (5 bases each). The CDR3 length is 15 residues. The germline V gene has CDR1 LNHDA and CDR2 SQIVND (reference sequence). V was shortened by 0 bases and J by 2 bases, with 11 bases between the two germline ends.

This clonotype was counted between two and nine times. V and J are TRBV28 and TRBJ1-5, with 7 bases matching TRBD1. Germline lookup yields CDR1 MDHEN and CDR2 SYDVKM. The CDR3 length is 20 residues. V lost 5 bases and J lost 2; bases outside the gene matches: 21. In nucleotides, the CDR3 is TGTGCCAGCAGTCCAACTGGGGGGACAGCCCAATTTTTTCGCAATCAGCCCCAGCATTTT. Translation gives CASSPTGGTAQFFRNQPQHF.

This rearrangement joins TRBV12-3 or TRBV12-4 to TRBJ2-2; 9 bases match TRBD2. The CDR3 is 15 amino acids. The J segment lost 2 bases and the V segment lost 5 bases, leaving 3 bases of the junction unmatched. CDR3 in amino acids: CASSLSGGNTGELFF. CDR3 sequence (DNA): TGTGCCAGCAGTCTTAGCGGGGGTAACACCGGGGAGCTGTTTTTT.

This rearrangement joins TRBV7-2 to TRBJ2-7, with D possibly being TRBD2 (6 bases). The CDR3 has 15 amino acids. The germline V gene encodes CDR1 SGHTA and CDR2 FQGNSA. Trimming shortened V by 6 bases and J by 4 bases, and 19 bases separated the two germline ends. CDR3 DNA: TGTGCCAGCAGACTAGCAGGCCAGGGAGGATACGAGCAGTACTTC. Protein product: CASRLAGQGGYEQYF.

The V gene is TRBV5-8, the J gene TRBJ2-3; a weak D match, TRBD1 (5 bases). The ends were cut back, 0 bases at V and 8 bases at J, with 16 bases in the middle. The CDR3 totals 15 residues. The germline V gene encodes CDR1 SGHTS and CDR2 YDEGEE. The CDR3 reads CASSLEGPTDPTQYF. The CDR3 region has the DNA TGTGCCAGCAGCTTGGAAGGGCCGACAGACCCTACGCAGTATTTT.

This sequence joins TRBV19 and TRBJ2-3, with TRBD1 identical over 7 bases. The CDR3 is 15 residues long. Germline values: CDR1 LNHDA, CDR2 SQIVND (reference sequence). Trimming cost V 2 bases and J 10 bases; bases outside gene matches: 12. This chain's CDR3 is CASSITPTGQTAQYF. The CDR3 DNA is TGTGCCAGTAGTATAACACCTACGGGACAGACAGCGCAGTATTTT.

Only a few counts were recorded for this clonotype. As DNA, the CDR3 is TGTGCCAGCAGTGATGTACAGGGTGCGGAAGAGACCCAGTACTTC. This codes for CASSDVQGAEETQYF. The chain combines TRBV27 with TRBJ2-5; TRBD1 is a possible D gene (6 bases). CDR3 size: 15 residues. The V gene lost 5 bases and the J gene lost 3 bases, with 16 bases spanning the gap. Germline V lookup: CDR1 MNHEY, CDR2 SMNVEV (reference sequence).

This clonotype was picked up a small number of times. J is TRBJ2-1 and V is TRBV7-9, with 10 positions matching TRBD2. Germline CDR1 reads SEHNR; CDR2 reads FQNEAQ (reference sequence). V shed 4 bases, J shed 2 bases, and the junction held 2 bases outside the gene matches. The CDR3 contains 15 residues. This CDR3 is CASSSTSGTYNEQFF. The CDR3 DNA follows: TGTGCCAGCAGCTCAACTAGCGGGACCTACAATGAGCAGTTCTTC.

The chain carries TRBV12-3 or TRBV12-4 and TRBJ2-7; D possibly matches TRBD1 or TRBD2 (6 bases each). Trimming left V 7 bases short and J 2 bases short, with 21 bases between. The length of the CDR3 is 16 residues. For the CDR3, the DNA is TGTGCCAGCATGGCACCAGGCGGCCGGGGGCCCTACGAGCAGTACTTC. Its translation is CASMAPGGRGPYEQYF.

The chain employs TRBV2 and TRBJ1-2; possibly TRBD1 for D (6 bases). The CDR3 covers 14 residues. The V gene's germline CDR1 is SNHLY and CDR2 FYNNEI. Trimming stripped 5 bases from V and 6 bases from J, with 16 bases between. The chain's CDR3 is CASSPTGLEDGYTF. CDR3 nucleotide sequence: TGTGCCAGCAGTCCCACAGGGTTGGAGGATGGCTACACCTTC.

The chain links TRBV7-2 to TRBJ2-7; 8 bases match TRBD2. This CDR3 contains 16 residues. CDR1 is SGHTA and CDR2 is FQGNSA in the germline V gene. V was pared by 7 bases and J by 2 bases, with 13 bases of the junction left unmatched. CDR3 in DNA: TGTGCCAGCACGAATCGGGGGGGGATAGGCCCCTACGAGCAGTACTTC. Protein: CASTNRGGIGPYEQYF.

The chain uses TRBV20-1 and TRBJ2-1; 8 bases are a match to TRBD2. This CDR3 has 16 amino acids. After removal of 5 bases from V and 0 bases from J, the junction contained 9 bases not matched to a gene. The germline V gene has CDR1 DFQATT and CDR2 SNEGSKA (reference sequence). The CDR3 DNA is TGCAGTGCTGGACTGGCGGGGGGTCTCTCCTACAATGAGCAGTTCTTC. Translated, it gives CSAGLAGGLSYNEQFF.

Concerning this clonotype: This may be a read error, as it is one base from a much larger clone. The gene calls are TRBV7-6 and TRBJ1-2; the D is unclear. The CDR3 runs to 15 residues. Germline CDR1 is SGHVS and CDR2 is FNYEAQ. CDR3 nucleotides: TGTGCCAGCATCTTATCTCTGGGAGCTAACTATGGCTACACCTTC. This codes for CASILSLGANYGYTF.

The chain recombines TRBV7-6 with TRBJ1-1; D is unclear. Germline lookup yields CDR1 SGHVS and CDR2 FNYEAQ. Trimming removed 3 bases from V and 0 bases from J, with 11 bases in between. The CDR3 runs 15 residues. CDR3 in amino acids: CASSFVGGMNTEAFF. Here the CDR3 DNA reads TGTGCCAGCAGCTTCGTCGGCGGCATGAACACTGAAGCTTTCTTT.

The chain links TRBV5-6 to TRBJ2-3; TRBD2 might be the D (6 bases). Per germline, CDR1 SGHDT and CDR2 YYEEEE. Between the trimmed V and J ends, which lost 2 bases and 2 bases, there was a span of 27 bases. The CDR3 consists of 20 residues. The CDR3 bases are TGTGCCAGCAGCTTTGACCCCGGGGGACCCTATTCTCGCCTCACAGATACGCAGTATTTT. Its translation: CASSFDPGGPYSRLTDTQYF. The full variable domain, in which reference TRBV5-6 and TRBJ2-3 provide the parts outside the CDR3, is DAGVTQSPTHLIKTRGQQVTLRCSPKSGHDTVSWYQQALGQGPQFIFQYYEEEERQRGNFPDRFSGHQFPNYSSELNVNALLLGDSALYLCASSFDPGGPYSRLTDTQYFGPGTRLTVL.